This T cell receptor beta chain was observed in a study of read filtering for tumor transcriptome and immune sequencing. Study overall: About 8 patients were R-ISS I, approximately 15 were R-ISS II, 6 or 7 were R-ISS III.

The CDR3 sequence is 15 residues long. Trimming took 0 bases from V and 12 from J; bases not matched to a gene: 7. Germline CDR1 is LGHNA and CDR2 is YNFKEQ. From about 400 ng of RNA, a library with molecular barcoded alpha/delta and beta/gamma adaptors was made. One entry per CDR3 protein results from TCRdb running MiXCR on the reads. The table includes approximately 62,000 distinct CDR3 sequences, roughly 19% detected once. This clonotype was observed at least ten times. Sequences were obtained from a population of CD138-negative cells sorted from bone marrow. This receptor was identified in a donor over 35 with multiple myeloma. The chain uses TRBV4-2 and TRBJ2-1, with 11 bases identical to TRBD2. CDR3 residues: CASSQEGLAGGSQFF. CDR3 nucleotides: TGTGCCAGCAGCCAAGAGGGGCTAGCGGGAGGATCGCAGTTCTTC.